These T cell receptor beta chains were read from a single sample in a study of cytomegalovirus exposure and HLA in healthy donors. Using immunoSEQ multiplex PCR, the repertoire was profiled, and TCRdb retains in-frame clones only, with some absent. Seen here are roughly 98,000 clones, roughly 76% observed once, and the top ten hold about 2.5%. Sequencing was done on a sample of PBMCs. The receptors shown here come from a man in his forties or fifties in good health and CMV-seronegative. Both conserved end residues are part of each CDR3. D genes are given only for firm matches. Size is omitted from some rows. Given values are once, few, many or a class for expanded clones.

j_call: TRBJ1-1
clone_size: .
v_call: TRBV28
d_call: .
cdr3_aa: CASSSAGNTEAFF
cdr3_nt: TGTGCCAGCAGTTCGGCAGGGAACACTGAAGCTTTCTTT

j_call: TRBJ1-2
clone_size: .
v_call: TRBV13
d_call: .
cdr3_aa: CASSLGPAELYGYTF
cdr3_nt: TGTGCCAGCAGCTTAGGCCCGGCGGAACTCTATGGCTACACCTTC

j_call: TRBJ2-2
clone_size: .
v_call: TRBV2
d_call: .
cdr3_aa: CASGTGLNTGELFF
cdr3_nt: TGTGCCAGCGGCACAGGGCTGAACACCGGGGAGCTGTTTTTT

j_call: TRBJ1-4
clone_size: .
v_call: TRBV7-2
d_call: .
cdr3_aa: CASSLDRNEKLFF
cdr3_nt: TGTGCCAGCAGCTTAGACAGAAATGAAAAACTGTTTTTT

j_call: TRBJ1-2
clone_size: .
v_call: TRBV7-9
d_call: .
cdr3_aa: CASSTANYGYTF
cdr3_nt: TGTGCCAGCAGTACGGCTAACTATGGCTACACCTTC

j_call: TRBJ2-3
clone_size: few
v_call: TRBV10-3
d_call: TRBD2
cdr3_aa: CAISEWLAGVEDTQYF
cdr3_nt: TGTGCCATCAGTGAGTGGCTAGCGGGGGTGGAGGATACGCAGTATTTT

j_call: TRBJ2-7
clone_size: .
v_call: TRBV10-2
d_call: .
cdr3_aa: CASSSGAAYEQYF
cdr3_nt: TGCGCCAGCAGTAGTGGAGCAGCCTACGAGCAGTACTTC

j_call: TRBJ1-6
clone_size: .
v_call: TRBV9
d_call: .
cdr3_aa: CASSVGGGSSYNSPLHF
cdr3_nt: TGTGCCAGCAGCGTAGGTGGGGGGAGCTCCTATAATTCACCCCTCCACTTT

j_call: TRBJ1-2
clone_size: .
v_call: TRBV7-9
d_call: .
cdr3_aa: CASSLIISGSGYGYTF
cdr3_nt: TGTGCCAGCAGCTTAATCATTAGCGGGTCAGGCTATGGCTACACCTTC

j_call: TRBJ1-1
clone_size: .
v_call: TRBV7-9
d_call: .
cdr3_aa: CASSYPTASSTEAFF
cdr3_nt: TGTGCCAGCAGCTACCCGACAGCGTCCTCCACTGAAGCTTTCTTT

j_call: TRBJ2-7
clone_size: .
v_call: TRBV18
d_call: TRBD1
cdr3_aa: CASSPAAPDREGFGEQYF
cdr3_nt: TGTGCCAGCTCACCTGCCGCTCCCGACAGGGAAGGGTTCGGCGAGCAGTACTTC

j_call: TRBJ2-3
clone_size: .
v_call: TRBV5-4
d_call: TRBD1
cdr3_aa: CASSLGTGADTQYF
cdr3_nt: TGTGCCAGCAGCTTAGGGACAGGGGCAGATACGCAGTATTTT

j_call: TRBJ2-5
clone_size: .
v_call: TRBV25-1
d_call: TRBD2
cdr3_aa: CASSISGRETQYF
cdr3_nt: TGTGCCAGCAGTATTAGCGGGAGAGAGACCCAGTACTTC

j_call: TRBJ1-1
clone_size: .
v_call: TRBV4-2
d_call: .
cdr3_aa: CASSQVSLTEAFF
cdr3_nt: TGTGCCAGCAGCCAAGTCTCCCTCACTGAAGCTTTCTTT

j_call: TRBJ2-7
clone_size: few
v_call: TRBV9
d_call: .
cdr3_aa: CASSYAAYEQYF
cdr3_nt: TGTGCCAGCAGCTACGCAGCCTACGAGCAGTACTTC

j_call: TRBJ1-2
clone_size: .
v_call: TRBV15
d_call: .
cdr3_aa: CATSRDDRSNYGYTF
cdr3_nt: TGTGCCACCAGCAGAGACGACAGATCTAACTATGGCTACACCTTC

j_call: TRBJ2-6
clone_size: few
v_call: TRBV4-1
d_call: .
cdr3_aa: CATKGISGSGANVLTF
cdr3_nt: TGCGCCACCAAAGGGATCAGCGGCTCTGGGGCCAACGTCCTGACTTTC

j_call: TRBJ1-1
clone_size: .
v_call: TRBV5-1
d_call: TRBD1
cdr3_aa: CASSPGTGNTEAFF
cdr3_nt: TGCGCCAGCAGCCCAGGGACAGGGAACACTGAAGCTTTCTTT

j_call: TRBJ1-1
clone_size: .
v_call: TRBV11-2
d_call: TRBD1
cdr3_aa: CASSTDRVWTEAFF
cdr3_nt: TGTGCCAGCAGCACCGACAGGGTGTGGACTGAAGCTTTCTTT

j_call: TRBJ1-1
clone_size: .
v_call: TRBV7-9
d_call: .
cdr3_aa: CASSLDSPEAFF
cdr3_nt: TGTGCCAGCAGCTTAGACAGTCCTGAAGCTTTCTTT

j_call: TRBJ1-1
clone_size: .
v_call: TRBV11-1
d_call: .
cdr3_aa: CASSQGAGHTEAFF
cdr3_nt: TGTGCCAGCAGCCAAGGGGCAGGGCACACTGAAGCTTTCTTT

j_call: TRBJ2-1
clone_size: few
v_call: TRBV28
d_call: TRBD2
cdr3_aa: CASSLSSGSYNEQFF
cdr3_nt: TGTGCCAGCAGTTTAAGTAGCGGGAGTTACAATGAGCAGTTCTTC

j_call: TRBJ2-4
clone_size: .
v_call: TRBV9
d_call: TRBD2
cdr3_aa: CASSVGLAGALKYF
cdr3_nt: TGTGCCAGCAGCGTAGGACTAGCGGGAGCCTTAAAGTACTTC

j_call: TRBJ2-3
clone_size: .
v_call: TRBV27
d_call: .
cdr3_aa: CASLPYWGPSTDTQYF
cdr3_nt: TGTGCCAGCTTACCCTACTGGGGGCCCAGCACAGATACGCAGTATTTT

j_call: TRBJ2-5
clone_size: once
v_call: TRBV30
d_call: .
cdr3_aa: CAREAIGETQYF
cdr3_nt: TGTGCTAGAGAAGCGATAGGAGAGACCCAGTACTTC